These 17 T cell receptor beta chains originate from one sample sequenced in a study of blood T cell repertoires in COVID-19. Profiling relied on immunoSEQ multiplex PCR, and the TCRdb table lists in-frame clones only, not all of them. The repertoire holds about 240,000 clones, with around 86% as singletons. Sequences were obtained from peripheral blood. The source of these receptors is a woman in her sixties or seventies with active or convalescent COVID-19.

V usage is TRBV4-1 and J usage is TRBJ1-3; D unclear. The CDR3 sequence is 15 residues long. V was shortened by 3 bases and J by 3 bases, with 12 bases between the two germline ends. Per germline, CDR1 MGHRA and CDR2 YSYEKL. The CDR3 here is CASSQDPGNGNTIYF. The CDR3, as DNA: TGCGCCAGCAGCCAGGACCCGGGGAATGGAAACACCATATATTTT.

This sequence joins TRBV30 and TRBJ1-2, with D possibly being TRBD1 (6 bases). The CDR3 consists of 12 residues. In germline, CDR1 is GTSNPN, CDR2 SVGIG (reference sequence). The germline V and J ends were trimmed by 5 bases and 8 bases, with 15 bases remaining between them. The DNA of the CDR3 is TGTGCCTGGGCAAGACAGGTTCAAGGCTACACCTTC. The encoded protein is CAWARQVQGYTF.

This chain connects TRBV6-6 to TRBJ1-4, with D perhaps matching TRBD1 (5 bases). CDR1 is MNHNY, CDR2 SVGAGI, per germline (reference sequence). This CDR3 has 13 amino acids. V lost 1 base and J 6 bases, leaving 6 bases between the germline ends. The CDR3 DNA sequence: TGTGCCAGCAGTTACTGGGGGGATGAAAAACTGTTTTTT. Encoded protein: CASSYWGDEKLFF.

This sequence joins TRBV11-1 and TRBJ2-7, with 13 bases identical to TRBD2. The CDR3 is 15 amino acids. With V trimmed by 4 bases and J by 5 bases, 5 bases remained unmatched. In germline, CDR1 is SGHAT, CDR2 FQDESV (reference sequence). CDR3 DNA: TGTGCCAGCAGCTCTACTAGCGGGGGGGCCAACGAGCAGTACTTC. It codes for CASSSTSGGANEQYF.

J is TRBJ2-5 and V is TRBV6-2 or TRBV6-3; 14 bases fit TRBD2. Trimming cost V 4 bases and J 2 bases; bases outside gene matches: 18. This CDR3 contains 21 residues. The germline CDR1 and CDR2 sequences are MNHEY and SVGEGT. Here the CDR3 DNA reads TGTGCCAGCAGTTCCCGGACTAGCGGGGGGCCTACAGTACGTGAACAAGAGACCCAGTACTTC. It is translated as CASSSRTSGGPTVREQETQYF.

The V gene is TRBV10-3, the J gene TRBJ2-2, with 9 bases lining up with TRBD2. The germline V gene has CDR1 ENHRY and CDR2 SYGVKD. The CDR3 is 18 residues long. V gave up 6 bases and J gave up 3 bases; unmatched junction bases: 14. The CDR3 reads CAIRKTPARGGYTGELFF. The CDR3, as DNA: TGTGCCATCAGGAAAACTCCTGCGCGGGGGGGTTACACCGGGGAGCTGTTTTTT.

This clone has just one count. The chain combines TRBV2 with TRBJ2-1; D remains ambiguous. CDR3 length equals 14 residues. From germline, CDR1 is SNHLY and CDR2 FYNNEI. Trimming removed 11 bases at V and 0 bases at J, with 14 bases between. The CDR3 protein is CASDRQASYNEQFF. In DNA, the CDR3 is TGTGCCTCTGATAGGCAGGCCTCCTACAATGAGCAGTTCTTC.

This clone was found a few times. The gene calls are TRBV5-1 and TRBJ1-4; maybe TRBD1 (5 bases). This CDR3 has 16 residues. CDR1 SGHRS and CDR2 YFSETQ come from the germline V gene. V shed 4 bases and J shed 0 bases, with 13 bases lying between them. The CDR3 coding sequence is TGCGCCAGCAGCGTGCAGGGAGGGGCAACTAATGAAAAACTGTTTTTT. Amino acid sequence: CASSVQGGATNEKLFF.

The chain carries TRBV5-1 and TRBJ2-1, with D possibly matching TRBD2 (6 bases). The CDR3 sequence is 14 residues long. V lost 7 bases to trimming and J lost 6 bases, with 17 bases between them. Per germline, CDR1 SGHRS and CDR2 YFSETQ. In DNA, the CDR3 is TGCGCCAGCCGGGAGCGTCTAGCTTCCAATGAGCAGTTCTTC. Protein: CASRERLASNEQFF. Complete variable domain (other parts from reference TRBV5-1 and TRBJ2-1): KAGVTQTPRYLIKTRGQQVTLSCSPISGHRSVSWYQQTPGQGLQFLFEYFSETQRNKGNFPGRFSGRQFSNSRSEMNVSTLELGDSALYLCASRERLASNEQFFGPGTRLTVL.

The rearrangement joins TRBV18 to TRBJ2-5; D is perhaps TRBD2 (6 bases). Germline values: CDR1 KGHSH, CDR2 LQKENI. This CDR3 region has 15 residues. Trimming took off 3 bases at V and 3 bases at J, with 14 bases between the two ends. CDR3 loop: CASSPPGDWEETQYF. The CDR3 nucleotides read TGTGCCAGCTCACCCCCCGGGGACTGGGAAGAGACCCAGTACTTC.

The chain carries TRBV7-8 and TRBJ1-1, with D hard to call. CDR1 and CDR2 from the germline V gene are SGHVS and FQNEAQ. The germline V and J ends were trimmed by 5 bases and 4 bases, with 14 bases remaining between them. CDR3 length: 14 amino acids. The DNA for the CDR3 is TGTGCCAGCAGCCCCATTCGGGGTGGCACTGAAGCTTTCTTT. Its protein is CASSPIRGGTEAFF.

The chain carries TRBV6-9 and TRBJ2-2, with 9 bases fitting TRBD2. The CDR3 extends over 16 amino acids. CDR1 is MNHGY, CDR2 SVAAGI, per germline. The CDR3 sequence: CAQRRPSGANTGELFF. The DNA for the CDR3 is TGTGCGCAGCGGAGGCCTAGCGGGGCGAACACCGGGGAGCTGTTTTTT.

This clone was seen a few times. The CDR3 DNA follows: TGTGCCAGCTCAAGGCGACAGGGGGAAAAACTGTTTTTT. Translating it yields CASSRRQGEKLFF. The chain has TRBV18 and TRBJ1-4; 8 nucleotides agree with TRBD1. V dropped 5 bases and J dropped 8; count of bases not matched to a gene: 4. The CDR3 has 13 amino acids. CDR1 is KGHSH and CDR2 is LQKENI in the germline V gene.

This sequence joins TRBV29-1 and TRBJ1-2; D call uncertain. V lost 3 bases, J lost 4 bases, and 15 bases lay in between. The germline CDR1 and CDR2 sequences are SQVTM and ANQGSEA. This CDR3 region has 14 residues. The CDR3 DNA reads TGCAGCGTTGACCCCCCTACCCTCATCTATGGCTACACCTTC. Its protein is CSVDPPTLIYGYTF.

The chain combines TRBV5-1 with TRBJ2-7, with 7 bases aligning to TRBD1. The CDR3 extends over 13 amino acids. Germline assignment: CDR1 SGHRS and CDR2 YFSETQ. V shed 5 bases and J 1 base; nucleotides not matched to a gene: 3. The CDR3 nucleotides read TGCGCCAGCAGTCCGACAGGGTCCTACGAGCAGTACTTC. Its translation: CASSPTGSYEQYF.

V and J are TRBV9 and TRBJ2-7, with D possibly matching TRBD2 (5 bases). The CDR3 runs to 14 residues. V shed 5 bases and J shed 1 base, with 13 bases lying between them. CDR1 and CDR2 from the germline V gene are SGDLS and YYNGEE. The CDR3 here is CASSEADGSYEQYF. As DNA, the CDR3 is TGTGCCAGCAGTGAAGCGGACGGATCCTACGAGCAGTACTTC.

The table lists this clone with a count of one. The chain joins TRBV6-5 to TRBJ1-2; TRBD1 agrees at 7 bases. Germline CDR1 MNHEY, CDR2 SVGAGI. Unmatched junction bases numbered 2, after V lost 2 bases and J lost 5 bases. The CDR3 has 13 residues. The CDR3 DNA sequence: TGTGCCAGCAGTTACGCAGGGGGTTATGGCTACACCTTC. Encoded protein: CASSYAGGYGYTF.